The 15 T cell receptor beta chains below all came from one sample that was sequenced in a study of blood T cell repertoires in COVID-19. TCRdb keeps only in-frame clones here, not all; method: immunoSEQ multiplex PCR. Seen here are around 130,000 clones, about 81% observed once, and the top ten hold about 2.3%. Sequenced: PBMCs or T cells enriched from blood (not recorded which). The receptors here all came from a man aged 40-50 years with acute COVID-19.

The V call is TRBV28, the J call TRBJ2-5, with 10 bases fitting TRBD2. Per the germline V gene, CDR1 is MDHEN and CDR2 is SYDVKM. V dropped 9 bases and J dropped 5; count of bases not matched to a gene: 9. The CDR3 spans 14 residues. As DNA, the CDR3 is TGTGCCAGTTGCGCTAGCGGGAGTTTGGAGACCCAGTACTTC. Protein sequence: CASCASGSLETQYF.

This clone was seen only a few times. The chain recombines TRBV11-2 with TRBJ2-1, with TRBD2 matching 11 bases. The CDR3 is 16 residues long. The V gene end was trimmed by 3 bases and the J gene end by 6 bases; junction bases not matched to a gene: 7. The germline CDR1 and CDR2 sequences are SGHAT and FQNNGV. The chain's CDR3 is CASSFSIAGGPNEQFF. Written as DNA, the CDR3 is TGTGCCAGCAGCTTCTCCATAGCGGGGGGGCCCAATGAGCAGTTCTTC.

The chain carries TRBV11-1 and TRBJ2-5, with no clear D. Trimming left V 4 bases short and J 5 bases short, with 14 bases between. CDR3 length: 14 residues. In germline, CDR1 is SGHAT, CDR2 FQDESV (reference sequence). CDR3 amino acids: CASSSRTTEETQYF. DNA for the CDR3: TGTGCCAGCAGCTCAAGAACGACGGAGGAGACCCAGTACTTC.

The V and J genes are TRBV6-1 and TRBJ2-7; 8 nucleotides match TRBD2. The trim removed 4 bases at V and 0 bases at J, leaving 8 bases unmatched. The CDR3 runs 16 residues. Germline values: CDR1 MNHNS, CDR2 SASEGT. For the CDR3, the DNA is TGTGCCAGCAGTGCCTCGGGGGGGGCCCCCTCCTACGAGCAGTACTTC. Protein sequence: CASSASGGAPSYEQYF.

The chain recombines TRBV6-1 with TRBJ1-6; D is undetermined. The length of the CDR3 is 15 residues. Between the trimmed V and J ends, which lost 1 base and 4 bases, there was a span of 8 bases. Germline CDR1 is MNHNS and CDR2 is SASEGT. The CDR3 DNA is TGTGCCAGCAGTGAAGATGGCGGGTATAATTCACCCCTCCACTTT. Its protein is CASSEDGGYNSPLHF.

The genes are TRBV5-1 and TRBJ1-6; possible D gene TRBD1, 5 bases. From germline, CDR1 is SGHRS and CDR2 YFSETQ. Trimming cost V 5 bases and J 4 bases, with 16 bases left between them. CDR3 size: 16 residues. In DNA, the CDR3 is TGCGCCAGCAGAGGCGGGGACTTCAGTTATAATTCACCCCTCCACTTT. Encoded protein: CASRGGDFSYNSPLHF.

This chain links TRBV28 with TRBJ2-7; D not certain. The CDR3 runs to 12 residues. The V and J ends lost 11 bases and 0 bases respectively, with 11 bases between them. Per germline, CDR1 MDHEN and CDR2 SYDVKM. The CDR3 DNA reads TGTGCCTCTTTGCTTAGCTCCTACGAGCAGTACTTC. Translated, it gives CASLLSSYEQYF.

This rearrangement joins TRBV19 to TRBJ1-2; D perhaps matches TRBD1 (6 bases). The CDR3 spans 14 residues. From germline, CDR1 is LNHDA and CDR2 SQIVND (reference sequence). V was cut by 3 bases and J by 4 bases, with 12 bases left in between. The CDR3 nucleotides are TGTGCCAGTAGTATCCCACAGGGTATCTATGGCTACACCTTC. It yields the protein CASSIPQGIYGYTF.

V usage is TRBV7-8 and J usage is TRBJ1-3; TRBD1 agrees at 9 bases. The CDR3 runs to 15 residues. V was pared by 6 bases and J by 6 bases, with 9 bases of the junction left unmatched. Germline CDR1 is SGHVS and CDR2 is FQNEAQ. CDR3 residues: CASRPGQGPINTIYF. DNA of the CDR3: TGTGCCAGCAGGCCGGGACAGGGCCCGATAAACACCATATATTTT.

The CDR3: CASTNSFGTGSNEQFF. In DNA, the CDR3 is TGTGCCAGCACCAACAGCTTCGGGACAGGGTCCAATGAGCAGTTCTTC. This sequence joins TRBV25-1 and TRBJ2-1, with 9 bases aligning to TRBD1. The length of the CDR3 is 16 residues. The V and J ends lost 7 bases and 6 bases, in that order; junction bases with no gene match: 13. Germline-derived CDR1 and CDR2 are MGHDK and SYGVNS.

The genes are TRBV25-1 and TRBJ2-5; possible D gene TRBD1, 6 bases. This CDR3 spans 14 amino acids. V lost 5 bases, J lost 7 bases, and 17 bases lay in between. Germline assignment: CDR1 MGHDK and CDR2 SYGVNS. The CDR3, as DNA: TGTGCCAGCAGTATCCGGGACAATCGCGGGACCCAGTACTTC. Its translation is CASSIRDNRGTQYF.

This clone was recorded once. The J gene is TRBJ1-6, the V gene TRBV6-4; 8 bases fit TRBD1. CDR1 and CDR2 (germline): MRHNA, SNTAGT. The CDR3 spans 15 residues. The junction had 6 bases not matched to a gene; V was cut back by 1 base and J by 10 bases. DNA of the CDR3: TGTGCCAGCAGTGACTTGAACAGGGGGGCATCACCCCTCCACTTT. Amino acids: CASSDLNRGASPLHF.

The table lists this clone with a count of one. J is TRBJ1-4 and V is TRBV14, with TRBD1 matching over 9 bases. Trimming took 3 bases from V and 7 from J; bases not matched to a gene: 12. The CDR3 runs 17 residues. The germline V gene encodes CDR1 SGHDN and CDR2 FVKESK. The CDR3 DNA sequence: TGTGCCAGCAGCCAGGCCCCGGGACAGGGCCGAGGTGAAAAACTGTTTTTT. Its protein is CASSQAPGQGRGEKLFF. Full variable domain (outside the CDR3, taken from reference TRBV14 and TRBJ1-4): EAGVTQFPSHSVIEKGQTVTLRCDPISGHDNLYWYRRVMGKEIKFLLHFVKESKQDESGMPNNRFLAERTGGTYSTLKVQPAELEDSGVYFCASSQAPGQGRGEKLFFGSGTQLSVL.

This chain connects TRBV30 to TRBJ2-1; 9 bases fit TRBD1. Trimming removed 5 bases from V and 7 bases from J; junction bases left unmatched: 3. The CDR3 extends over 12 amino acids. Germline V gives CDR1 GTSNPN, CDR2 SVGIG (reference sequence). This CDR3 is CAWLDRGNEQFF. DNA of the CDR3: TGTGCCTGGCTCGACAGGGGGAATGAGCAGTTCTTC.

The chain employs TRBV2 and TRBJ1-5; D is undetermined. This CDR3 is 14 amino acids long. Trimming left V 7 bases short and J 4 bases short, with 14 bases between. Germline CDR1 reads SNHLY; CDR2 reads FYNNEI. The CDR3 DNA is TGTGCCAGCAATTCAGAGGCGGGTAATCAGCCCCAGCATTTT. It specifies CASNSEAGNQPQHF.